This T cell receptor beta chain was documented in a study of cytomegalovirus exposure and HLA in healthy donors. Whole-study context: An early data release held some 85 million unique TCRs from HLA-typed donors.

Germline CDR1 and CDR2: SNHLY and FYNNEI. With V trimmed by 10 bases and J by 1 base, 6 bases remained unmatched. The CDR3 runs 13 residues. The sample holds a few counts of this clone. A multiplex PCR was run with 60 Vbeta primers and 13 Jbeta primers. Assay used: immunoSEQ multiplex PCR; TCRdb lists only in-frame clones, some missing. The sample has about 160,000 clones; over 70% are singletons. The J gene is TRBJ1-1, the V gene TRBV2; 7 bases are shared with TRBD1. The sample comprised PBMCs. The TCR was taken from a woman aged 45-65 years in good health and CMV-seropositive. CDR3 DNA: TGTGCCACTACGACAGGGCCGAACACTGAAGCTTTCTTT. Translated: CATTTGPNTEAFF. The entire variable domain, with the rest obtained from reference TRBV2 and TRBJ1-1, is as follows: EPEVTQTPSHQVTQMGQEVILRCVPISNHLYFYWYRQILGQKVEFLVSFYNNEISEKSEIFDDQFSVERPDGSNFTLKIRSTKLEDSAMYFCATTTGPNTEAFFGQGTRLTVV.